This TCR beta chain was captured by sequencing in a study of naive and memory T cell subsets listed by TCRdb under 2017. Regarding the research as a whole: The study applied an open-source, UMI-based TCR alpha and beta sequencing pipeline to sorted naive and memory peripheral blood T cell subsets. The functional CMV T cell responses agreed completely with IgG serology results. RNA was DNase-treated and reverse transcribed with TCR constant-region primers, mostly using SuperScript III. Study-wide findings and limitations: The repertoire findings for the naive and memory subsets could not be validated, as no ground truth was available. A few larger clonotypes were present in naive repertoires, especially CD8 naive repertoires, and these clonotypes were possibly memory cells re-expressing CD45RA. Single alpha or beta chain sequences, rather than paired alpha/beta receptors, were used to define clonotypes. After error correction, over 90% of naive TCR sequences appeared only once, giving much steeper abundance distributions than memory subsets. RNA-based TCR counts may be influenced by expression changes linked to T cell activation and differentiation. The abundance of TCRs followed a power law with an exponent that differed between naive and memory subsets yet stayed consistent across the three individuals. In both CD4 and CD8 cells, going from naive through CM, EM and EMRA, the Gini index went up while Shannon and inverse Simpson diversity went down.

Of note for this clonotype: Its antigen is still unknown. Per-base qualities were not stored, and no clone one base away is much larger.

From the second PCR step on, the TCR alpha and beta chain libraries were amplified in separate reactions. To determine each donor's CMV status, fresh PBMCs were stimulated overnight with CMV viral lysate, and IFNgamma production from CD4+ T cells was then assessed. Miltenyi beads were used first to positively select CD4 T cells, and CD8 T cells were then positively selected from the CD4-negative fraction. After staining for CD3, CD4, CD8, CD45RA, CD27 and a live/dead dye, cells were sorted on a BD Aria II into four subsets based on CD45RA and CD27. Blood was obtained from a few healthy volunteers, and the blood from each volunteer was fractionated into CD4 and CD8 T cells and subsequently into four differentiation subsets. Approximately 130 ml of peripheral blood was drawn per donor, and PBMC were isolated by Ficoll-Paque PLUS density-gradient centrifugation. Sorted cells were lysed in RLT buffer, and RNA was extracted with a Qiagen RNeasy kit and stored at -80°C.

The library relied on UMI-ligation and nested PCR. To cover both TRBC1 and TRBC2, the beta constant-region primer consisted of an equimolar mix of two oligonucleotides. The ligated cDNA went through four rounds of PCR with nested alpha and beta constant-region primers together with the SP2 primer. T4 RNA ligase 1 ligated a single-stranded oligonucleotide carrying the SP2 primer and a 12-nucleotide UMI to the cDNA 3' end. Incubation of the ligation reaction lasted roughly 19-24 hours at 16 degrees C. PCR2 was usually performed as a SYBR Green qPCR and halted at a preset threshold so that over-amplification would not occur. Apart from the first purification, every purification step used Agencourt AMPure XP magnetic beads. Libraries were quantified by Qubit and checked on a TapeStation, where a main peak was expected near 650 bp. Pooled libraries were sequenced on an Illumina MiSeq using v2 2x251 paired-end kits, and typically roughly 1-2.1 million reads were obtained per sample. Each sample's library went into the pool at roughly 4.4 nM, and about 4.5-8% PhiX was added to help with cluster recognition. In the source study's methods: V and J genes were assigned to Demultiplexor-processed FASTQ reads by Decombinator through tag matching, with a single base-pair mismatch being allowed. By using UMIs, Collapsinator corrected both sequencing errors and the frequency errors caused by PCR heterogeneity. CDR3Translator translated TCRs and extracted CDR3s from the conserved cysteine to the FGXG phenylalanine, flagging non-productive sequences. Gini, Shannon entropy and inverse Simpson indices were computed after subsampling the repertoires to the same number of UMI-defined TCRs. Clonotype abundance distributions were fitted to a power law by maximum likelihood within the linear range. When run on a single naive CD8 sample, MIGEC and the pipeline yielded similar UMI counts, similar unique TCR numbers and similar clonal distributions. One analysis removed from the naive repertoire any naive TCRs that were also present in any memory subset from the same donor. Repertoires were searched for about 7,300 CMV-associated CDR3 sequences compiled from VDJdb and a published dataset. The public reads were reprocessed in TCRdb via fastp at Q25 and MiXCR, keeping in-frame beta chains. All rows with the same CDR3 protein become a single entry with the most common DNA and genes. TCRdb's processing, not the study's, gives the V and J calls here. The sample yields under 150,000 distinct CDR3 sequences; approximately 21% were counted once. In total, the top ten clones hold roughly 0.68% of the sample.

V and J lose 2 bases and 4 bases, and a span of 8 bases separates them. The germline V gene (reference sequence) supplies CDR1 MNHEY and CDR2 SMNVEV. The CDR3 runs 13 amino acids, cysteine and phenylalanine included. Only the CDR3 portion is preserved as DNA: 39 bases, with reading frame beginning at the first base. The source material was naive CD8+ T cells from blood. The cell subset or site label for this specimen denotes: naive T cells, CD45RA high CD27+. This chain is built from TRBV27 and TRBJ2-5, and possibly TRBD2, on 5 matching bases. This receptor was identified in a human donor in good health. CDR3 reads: CASSLGLRETQYF. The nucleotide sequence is TGTGCCAGCAGTTTAGGACTGCGAGAGACCCAGTACTTC.